This T cell receptor (beta chain) originates from a study of blood T cell repertoires in COVID-19. On the study more broadly: Samples of COVID-19 (acute and convalescent) were obtained from the United States, Italy and Spain.

The germline V gene encodes CDR1 LGHDT and CDR2 YNNKEL (reference sequence). Between the trimmed V and J ends, which lost 7 bases and 5 bases, there was a span of 8 bases. The CDR3 length is 11 residues. This study enrolled people aged about 18 to 95 from around 25 US geographic areas. Categorization into cohorts depended on clinical history that participants reported. Clones were sequenced by immunoSEQ multiplex PCR, and TCRdb holds only the in-frame ones, with some missing. The data contain 140,000 or so clones, 70% to 90% of them seen just once; the ten biggest clones take up roughly 3.4%. This clonotype was obtained from a woman aged 45-59 years with acute COVID-19. The rearrangement uses TRBV3-1 (or the pseudogene TRBV3-2) and TRBJ1-2; D possibly corresponds to TRBD1 (5 bases). Sequencing was carried out using PBMCs or T cells enriched from blood (not recorded which). CDR3: CASTGGYGYTF. The CDR3 region has the DNA TGTGCCAGCACGGGGGGGTATGGCTACACCTTC.